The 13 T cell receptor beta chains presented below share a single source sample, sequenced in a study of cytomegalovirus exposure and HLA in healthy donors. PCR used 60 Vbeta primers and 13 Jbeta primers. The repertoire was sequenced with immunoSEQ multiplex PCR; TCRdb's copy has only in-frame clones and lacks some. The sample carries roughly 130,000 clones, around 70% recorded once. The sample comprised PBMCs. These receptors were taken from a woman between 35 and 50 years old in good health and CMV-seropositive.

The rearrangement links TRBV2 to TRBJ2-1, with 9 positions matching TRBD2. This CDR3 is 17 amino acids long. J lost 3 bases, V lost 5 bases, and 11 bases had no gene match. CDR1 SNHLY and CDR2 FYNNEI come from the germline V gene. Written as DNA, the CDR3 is TGTGCCAGCAGTCGGATGTCTAGCGGGGTTTTCTACAATGAGCAGTTCTTC. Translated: CASSRMSSGVFYNEQFF.

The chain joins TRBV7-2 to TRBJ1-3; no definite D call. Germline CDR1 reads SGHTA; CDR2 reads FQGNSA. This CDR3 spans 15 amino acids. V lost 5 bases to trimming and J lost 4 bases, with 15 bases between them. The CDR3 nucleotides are TGTGCCAGCAGCGGCACGAGGGCGGGAGGAAACACCATATATTTT. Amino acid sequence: CASSGTRAGGNTIYF.

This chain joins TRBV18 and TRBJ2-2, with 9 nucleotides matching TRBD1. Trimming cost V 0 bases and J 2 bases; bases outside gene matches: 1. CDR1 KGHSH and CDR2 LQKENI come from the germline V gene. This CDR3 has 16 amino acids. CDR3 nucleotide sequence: TGTGCCAGCTCACCACCGGGACAGGGTAACACCGGGGAGCTGTTTTTT. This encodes CASSPPGQGNTGELFF.

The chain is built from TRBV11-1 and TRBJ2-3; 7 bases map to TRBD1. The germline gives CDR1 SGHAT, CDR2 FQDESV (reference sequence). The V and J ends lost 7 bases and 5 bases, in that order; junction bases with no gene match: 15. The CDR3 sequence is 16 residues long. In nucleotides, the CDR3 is TGTGCCAGCACCCCCATTAGGGGGCAAGGTAGAGATACGCAGTATTTT. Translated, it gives CASTPIRGQGRDTQYF.

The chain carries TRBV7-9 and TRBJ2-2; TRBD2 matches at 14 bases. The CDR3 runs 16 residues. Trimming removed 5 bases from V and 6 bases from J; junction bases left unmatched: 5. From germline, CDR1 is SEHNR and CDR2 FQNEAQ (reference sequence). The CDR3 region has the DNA TGTGCCAGCAGCCTGCGGACTAGCGGGAGGTCCGGGGAGCTGTTTTTT. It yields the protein CASSLRTSGRSGELFF.

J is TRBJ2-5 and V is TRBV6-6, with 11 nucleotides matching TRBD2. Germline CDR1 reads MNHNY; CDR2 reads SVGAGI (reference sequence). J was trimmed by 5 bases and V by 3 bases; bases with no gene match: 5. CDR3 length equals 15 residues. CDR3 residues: CASSYHGTSGETQYF. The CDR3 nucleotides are TGTGCCAGCAGTTATCACGGGACTAGCGGTGAGACCCAGTACTTC.

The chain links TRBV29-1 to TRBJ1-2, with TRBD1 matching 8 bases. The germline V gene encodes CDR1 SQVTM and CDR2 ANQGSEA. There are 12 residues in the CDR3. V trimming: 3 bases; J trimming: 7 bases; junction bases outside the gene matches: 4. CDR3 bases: TGCAGCGTTGAGGACAGGGAAGGTGGCTACACCTTC. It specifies CSVEDREGGYTF.

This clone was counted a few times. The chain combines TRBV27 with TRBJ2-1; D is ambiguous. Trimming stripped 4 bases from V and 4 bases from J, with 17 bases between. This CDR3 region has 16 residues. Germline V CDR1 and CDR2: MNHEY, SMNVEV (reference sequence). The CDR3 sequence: CASSSTQDKQYNEQFF. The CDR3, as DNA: TGTGCCAGCAGTTCCACCCAGGATAAGCAATACAATGAGCAGTTCTTC.

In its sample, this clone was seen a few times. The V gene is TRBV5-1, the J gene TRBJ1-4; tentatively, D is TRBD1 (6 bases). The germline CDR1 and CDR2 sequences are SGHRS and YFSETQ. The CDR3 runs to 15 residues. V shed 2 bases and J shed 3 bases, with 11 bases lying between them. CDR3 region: CASSFKGDANEKLFF. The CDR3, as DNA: TGCGCCAGCAGCTTCAAGGGGGACGCTAATGAAAAACTGTTTTTT. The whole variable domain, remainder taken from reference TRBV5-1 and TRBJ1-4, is KAGVTQTPRYLIKTRGQQVTLSCSPISGHRSVSWYQQTPGQGLQFLFEYFSETQRNKGNFPGRFSGRQFSNSRSEMNVSTLELGDSALYLCASSFKGDANEKLFFGSGTQLSVL.

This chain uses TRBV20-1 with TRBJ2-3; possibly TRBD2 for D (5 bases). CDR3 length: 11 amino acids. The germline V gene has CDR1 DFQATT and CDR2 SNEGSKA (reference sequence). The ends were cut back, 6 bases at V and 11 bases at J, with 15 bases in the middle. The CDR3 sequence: CSAWRADGQYF. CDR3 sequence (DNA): TGCAGTGCCTGGCGGGCAGACGGGCAGTATTTT.

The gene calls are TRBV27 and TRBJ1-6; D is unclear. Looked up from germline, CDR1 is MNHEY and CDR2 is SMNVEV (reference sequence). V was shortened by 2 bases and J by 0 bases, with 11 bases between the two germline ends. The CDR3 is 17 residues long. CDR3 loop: CASSLLQSSSYNSPLHF. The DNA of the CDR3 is TGTGCCAGCAGTTTACTACAGAGCAGCTCCTATAATTCACCCCTCCACTTT.

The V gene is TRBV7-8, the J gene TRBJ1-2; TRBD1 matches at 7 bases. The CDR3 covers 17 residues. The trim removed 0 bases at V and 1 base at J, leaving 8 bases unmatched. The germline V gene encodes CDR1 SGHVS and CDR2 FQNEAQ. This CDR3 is CASSLATGTANNYGYTF. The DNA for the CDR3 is TGTGCCAGCAGCTTAGCTACCGGGACAGCTAATAACTATGGCTACACCTTC.

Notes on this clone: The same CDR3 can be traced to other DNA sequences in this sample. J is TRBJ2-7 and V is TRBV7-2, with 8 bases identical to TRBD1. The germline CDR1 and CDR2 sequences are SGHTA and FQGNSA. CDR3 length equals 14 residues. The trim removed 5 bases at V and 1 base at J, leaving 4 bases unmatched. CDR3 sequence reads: CASSPRQGSYEQYF. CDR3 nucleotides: TGTGCCAGCAGCCCCCGACAGGGGTCCTACGAGCAGTACTTC.